What follows are 21 T cell receptor beta chains derived from one specimen sequenced in a study of tumor-infiltrating lymphocytes in glioblastoma multiforme. TCR beta libraries were built from RNA through three nested multiplex PCR rounds using modified ARM-PCR. TCRdb redid the calling of the multiplex PCR reads with MiXCR, one entry per CDR3 protein. The sample lists thousands of distinct CDR3 sequences; about 80% were seen once. Sequencing was done on a sample of brain tumor tissue. The receptor source for this set is a male donor with glioblastoma.

This clonotype was seen more than once but under ten times. The CDR3 is CSAITSGTYNEQFF. CDR3 nucleotide sequence: TGCAGTGCTATAACCAGCGGGACATACAATGAGCAGTTCTTC. This chain uses TRBV20-1 with TRBJ2-1, with TRBD2 as a possible D gene (7 bases). V was pared by 4 bases and J by 4 bases, with 14 bases between. CDR1 and CDR2 (germline): DFQATT, SNEGSKA (reference sequence). The CDR3 runs 14 residues.

The sample holds one count of this clonotype. A read error may account for a junction end that differs from germline. The chain is built from TRBV11-2 and TRBJ2-1; the D gene is possibly TRBD1 (6 bases). CDR3 length: 13 amino acids. Germline V gene sequence: CDR1 SGHAT, CDR2 FQNNGV. The CDR3 loop reads CIGSLDRGNEQSF. CDR3 DNA: TGTATCGGCAGCTTAGATAGGGGGAATGAGCAGTCCTTC.

The rearrangement links TRBV6-1 to TRBJ2-7; perhaps TRBD2 as D (6 bases). Trimming cost V 2 bases and J 2 bases, with 13 bases left between them. The CDR3 length is 15 residues. Germline CDR1 is MNHNS and CDR2 is SASEGT. The CDR3 coding sequence is TGTGCCAGCAGTGAATTTTGGGACTCAGCCTACGAGCAGTACTTC. Translating gives CASSEFWDSAYEQYF.

To note about this clonotype: This CDR3 is missing its conserved last phenylalanine or tryptophan, likely due to a read error. The chain combines TRBV7-9 with TRBJ2-1, with 8 nucleotides matching TRBD1. CDR3 size: 14 residues. V gave up 5 bases and J gave up 9 bases; unmatched junction bases: 9. The germline gives CDR1 SEHNR, CDR2 FQNEAQ (reference sequence). The CDR3 spells CASSLGTGTGEQFL. CDR3 sequence (DNA): TGTGCCAGCAGCCTTGGGACAGGAACGGGTGAGCAGTTCCTC.

The V gene is TRBV5-4, the J gene TRBJ2-1; TRBD2 aligns across 8 bases. Germline V lookup: CDR1 SGHNT, CDR2 YYREEE (reference sequence). This CDR3 contains 15 residues. J gave up 4 bases and V 7 bases, and 10 bases lay outside the gene matches. The CDR3: CASAPGREEYNEQFF. The CDR3 DNA reads as TGTGCCAGCGCGCCGGGGCGGGAGGAGTACAATGAGCAGTTCTTC.

Comments on this clonotype: Its ends do not fully match the called genes, so a read error is possible. The chain employs TRBV11-1 and TRBJ1-2; D is possibly TRBD1 (6 bases). The CDR3 sequence is 16 residues long. Germline V gene sequence: CDR1 SGHAT, CDR2 FQDESV (reference sequence). The CDR3 reads CASRYLRQADDYDYTF. Written as DNA, the CDR3 is TGTGCCAGCAGGTATCTCAGACAGGCGGATGACTATGACTACACCTTC.

The CDR3 here is CASSFGTGWGTDTQYF. The CDR3 nucleotides read TGTGCCAGCAGCTTCGGGACGGGTTGGGGCACAGATACGCAGTATTTT. The chain couples TRBV11-2 to TRBJ2-3; perhaps D is TRBD1 or TRBD2 (5 bases each). CDR3 length: 16 amino acids. Germline V CDR1 and CDR2: SGHAT, FQNNGV. Trimming took 3 bases from V and 1 from J, leaving 14 bases between them.

A note on this clonotype: The junction shows a germline mismatch at one end, possibly a read error. V usage is TRBV12-3 or TRBV12-4 and J usage is TRBJ1-5, with a tentative D call TRBD1 (6 bases). The CDR3 extends over 15 amino acids. The DNA for the CDR3 is TGTGCCAGCAGTTACAGGGATGGACCTTATCAACCCCAGCTTTTT. It translates to CASSYRDGPYQPQLF.

This clonotype was detected only once. V gene TRBV5-1 combines with J gene TRBJ2-1, with 8 bases lining up with TRBD1. This CDR3 is 15 amino acids long. Losses at the gene ends were 0 bases for V and 7 bases for J; bases not matched to a gene: 6. Germline V gene data show CDR1 as SGHRS and CDR2 as YFSETQ. The CDR3 DNA follows: TGCGCCAGCAGCTTGGATGGGAACAGGGGGAATGAGCAGTTCTTC. Amino acid sequence: CASSLDGNRGNEQFF. Full variable domain (remainder filled in from reference TRBV5-1 and TRBJ2-1): KAGVTQTPRYLIKTRGQQVTLSCSPISGHRSVSWYQQTPGQGLQFLFEYFSETQRNKGNFPGRFSGRQFSNSRSEMNVSTLELGDSALYLCASSLDGNRGNEQFFGPGTRLTVL.

Notes on this clonotype: A junction end diverges from the germline sequence, so it may reflect a read error. The chain employs TRBV5-6 and TRBJ2-4, with 7 bases fitting TRBD2. Per germline, CDR1 SGHDT and CDR2 YYEEEE. The CDR3 totals 16 residues. The CDR3 is CVSSFTFGGTKNIQYF. The CDR3 DNA follows: TGTGTCAGCAGCTTCACCTTCGGGGGGACCAAAAACATTCAGTACTTC.

This clonotype was detected only a few times. The rearrangement links TRBV6-2 or TRBV6-3 to TRBJ2-3; 7 bases are a match to TRBD1. The germline V gene has CDR1 MNHEY and CDR2 SVGEGT. CDR3 size: 15 residues. Trimming took 4 bases from V and 0 from J; bases not matched to a gene: 4. Written as DNA, the CDR3 is TGTGCCAGCAGTTGGGACAGTGTGAGCACAGATACGCAGTATTTT. Its translation: CASSWDSVSTDTQYF.

CDR3 in DNA: TGTGCCAGCAGCCCCCGTTCAGGGTCTGGGGCCAACGTCCTGACTTTC. Encoded protein: CASSPRSGSGANVLTF. This sequence joins TRBV11-1 and TRBJ2-6; weak D call: TRBD1 (5 bases). Germline assignment: CDR1 SGHAT and CDR2 FQDESV (reference sequence). The CDR3 extends over 16 amino acids. The V and J ends lost 5 bases and 1 base respectively, with 12 bases between them.

This chain joins TRBV20-1 and TRBJ2-5; 12 nucleotides match TRBD2. Germline V gene lookup returns CDR1 DFQATT and CDR2 SNEGSKA (reference sequence). The CDR3 extends over 16 amino acids. V lost 2 bases, J lost 5 bases, and 9 bases stayed unmatched. The CDR3 coding sequence is TGCAGTGCTAGATCCCTAGCGGGAGGGCCACGGGAGACCCAGTACTTC. As protein: CSARSLAGGPRETQYF.

This clonotype has just a few counts. This chain links TRBV10-2 with TRBJ2-6; TRBD2 matches 7 bases. The CDR3 is 16 amino acids. From germline, CDR1 is WSHSY and CDR2 SAAADI. CDR3 DNA sequence: TGCGCAAGCGGGGTATTTGAGAGCTCTGGGGCCAACGTCCTGACTTTC. Protein sequence: CASGVFESSGANVLTF.

Details on this clonotype: A much larger clonotype is one base distant, so this may be a read error. J is TRBJ2-3 and V is TRBV11-1; the match to TRBD2 covers 7 bases. This CDR3 is 13 amino acids long. The V gene's germline CDR1 is SGHAT and CDR2 FQDESV (reference sequence). V gave up 8 bases and J gave up 7 bases; unmatched junction bases: 9. The CDR3 here is CASGGGLLNTQYF. DNA for the CDR3: TGTGCCAGCGGCGGGGGACTACTGAATACGCAGTATTTT.

The rearrangement links TRBV29-1 to TRBJ1-2, with a possible D match to TRBD1 (5 bases). Between the trimmed V and J ends, which lost 7 bases and 7 bases, there was a span of 16 bases. Germline V gene lookup returns CDR1 SQVTM and CDR2 ANQGSEA. This CDR3 spans 12 amino acids. The CDR3 region is CSALLGTFGYTF. CDR3 nucleotide sequence: TGCAGCGCCCTACTGGGGACTTTTGGCTACACCTTC.

Notes on this clonotype: One end of the junction varies from germline; a read error may be responsible. The V gene is TRBV20-1, the J gene TRBJ2-3; the match to TRBD2 covers 15 bases. The CDR3 runs 20 residues. Germline-derived CDR1 and CDR2 are DFQATT and SNEGSKA (reference sequence). The CDR3 protein is CTASRPGLAGGPSSTETQYF. In nucleotides, the CDR3 is TGCACTGCTAGTCGCCCCGGACTAGCGGGAGGGCCGAGCAGCACAGAAACGCAGTATTTT.

This clonotype was seen a few times. The DNA is left out, because the CDR3 cannot be placed on it with certainty; the CDR3 is given as TCRdb lists it. The chain joins TRBV11-2 to TRBJ2-1; the table's D gene call, TRBD1, was not cross checked with the DNA. Germline CDR1 reads SGHAT; CDR2 reads FQNNGV. The CDR3 extends over 21 residues, inclusive of both ends. CDR3 loop: CASSIYLCSVGGRQGGNEQFF.

V gene TRBV10-3 combines with J gene TRBJ2-7; TRBD2 matches 7 bases. The CDR3 covers 15 residues. J was trimmed by 0 bases and V by 10 bases; bases with no gene match: 12. Germline CDR1 is ENHRY and CDR2 is SYGVKD. CDR3 DNA: TGTGCCACCGGGGGAGGGCGGAGAGACTCCTACGAGCAGTACTTC. Translation gives CATGGGRRDSYEQYF.

This clonotype is medium-sized by share. This chain uses TRBV20-1 with TRBJ2-7, with a possible D match to TRBD1 (5 bases). The CDR3 is made up of 12 amino acids. Trimming took off 4 bases at V and 3 bases at J, with 10 bases between the two ends. CDR1 is DFQATT, CDR2 SNEGSKA, per germline (reference sequence). The CDR3 bases are TGCAGTGCTAACGATCAGGGCTACGAGCAGTACTTC. It specifies CSANDQGYEQYF.

This chain uses TRBV10-3 with TRBJ1-3; D not certain. Germline loops: CDR1 ENHRY, CDR2 SYGVKD. CDR3 length: 12 residues. The V and J ends lost 0 bases and 6 bases respectively, with 3 bases between them. CDR3 region: CAISESANTIYF. The DNA of the CDR3 is TGTGCCATCAGTGAGTCCGCAAACACCATATATTTT.